This T cell receptor (beta chain) was identified during a study of OX40 agonist ivuxolimab in advanced cancers. Sequenced by immunoSEQ multiplex PCR; TCRdb stores in-frame clones only, minus some. Of about 10,000 clones in the sample, 65% to 85% were seen once. Germline loops: CDR1 SGHVS, CDR2 FQNEAQ. The CDR3 is made up of 16 amino acids. The germline V and J ends were trimmed by 4 bases and 3 bases, with 15 bases remaining between them. This rearrangement joins TRBV7-8 to TRBJ1-4, with D uncertain. Sequences were derived from CD4+ or CD8+ T cells sorted from blood, sampled in a trial of the OX40 agonist ivuxolimab. This TCR derives from an adult with an advanced solid tumor such as melanoma, head and neck, liver or kidney cancer. The DNA for the CDR3 is TGTGCCAGCAGCTACCTGACGGGAACTCCTAATGAAAAACTGTTTTTT. Protein product: CASSYLTGTPNEKLFF.